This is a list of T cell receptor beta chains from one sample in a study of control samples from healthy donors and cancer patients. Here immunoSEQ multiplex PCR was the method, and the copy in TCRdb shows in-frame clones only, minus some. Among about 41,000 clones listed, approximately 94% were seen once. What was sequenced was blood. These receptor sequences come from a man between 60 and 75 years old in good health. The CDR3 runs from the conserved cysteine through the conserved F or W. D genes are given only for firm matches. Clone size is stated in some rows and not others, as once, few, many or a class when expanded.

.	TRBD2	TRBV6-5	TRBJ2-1	CASSYPSGRGYNEQFF	TGTGCCAGCAGTTACCCTAGCGGGAGGGGGTACAATGAGCAGTTCTTC
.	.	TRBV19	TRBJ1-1	CASIGFPEAFF	TGTGCCAGTATTGGTTTTCCTGAAGCTTTCTTT
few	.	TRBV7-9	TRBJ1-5	CASSSGHSNQPQHF	TGTGCCAGCAGCTCCGGTCATAGCAATCAGCCCCAGCATTTT
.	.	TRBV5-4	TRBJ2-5	CASSLDGPSVKQYF	TGTGCCAGCAGCCTGGACGGTCCTAGCGTTAAGCAGTACTTC
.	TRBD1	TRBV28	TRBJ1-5	CASSLAGTGNQPQHF	TGTGCCAGCAGTTTAGCAGGGACAGGGAATCAGCCCCAGCATTTT
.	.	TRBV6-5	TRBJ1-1	CASSQWEPEAFF	TGTGCCAGCAGTCAATGGGAGCCTGAAGCTTTCTTT
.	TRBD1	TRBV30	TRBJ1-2	CAWSVHDRANGYTF	TGTGCCTGGAGTGTACATGACAGGGCTAACGGCTACACCTTC
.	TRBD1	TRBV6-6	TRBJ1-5	CASSPQNYPGQSSNQPQHF	TGTGCCAGCAGTCCCCAAAATTATCCGGGACAGAGTTCGAATCAGCCCCAGCATTTT
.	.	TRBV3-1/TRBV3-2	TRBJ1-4	CASSLGPTGYNEKLFF	TGTGCCAGCAGCCTCGGGCCAACGGGATATAATGAAAAACTGTTTTTT
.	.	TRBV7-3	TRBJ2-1	CASSLTATGEQFF	TGTGCCAGCAGCTTAACGGCGACGGGTGAGCAGTTCTTC